Below, one TCR beta chain is given with its context. This entry is derived from a study of T cells after yellow fever vaccination. From the 5' RACE reads, TCRdb called clonotypes with MiXCR, one entry per CDR3 protein. Among 350,000 or so distinct CDR3 sequences listed, 7% to 9% were seen once. V gave up 5 bases and J gave up 8 bases; unmatched junction bases: 6. Germline CDR1 is SGHTA and CDR2 is FQGNSA. The CDR3 covers 13 residues. This clonotype originated in a man in his late teens or twenties who received the YFV17D yellow fever vaccine. Material: PBMCs, obtained around 45 days after the first yellow fever vaccination. V is TRBV7-2 and J is TRBJ2-1; 7 bases are a match to TRBD1. In nucleotides, the CDR3 is TGTGCCAGCAGCCCCCCAGGGGGATATGAGCAGTTCTTC. As protein: CASSPPGGYEQFF.